This T cell receptor beta chain is from a study of post-analysis software for immune sequencing data. The wider study: Patients with relapsing-remitting, secondary progressive and progressive-relapsing multiple sclerosis courses were all represented.

Findings and caveats of the study: Controls had lower frequencies than patients of five or six TRBV segments, which included TRBV5-6, TRBV5-1 and TRBV20-1. Controls' normalized Chao1 diversity significantly exceeded that of multiple sclerosis patients.

Unique molecular identifiers were present in the TCR beta cDNA libraries. T cells, about 0.9 to 10 million of them, yielded about 500,000 cDNA molecules. TCRdb called the PCR reads again in MiXCR, with one record for every CDR3 protein. The table includes about 540,000 distinct CDR3 sequences, around a third detected once. V was trimmed by 0 bases and J by 11 bases, leaving 10 bases between them. This CDR3 is 11 amino acids long. Germline V lookup: CDR1 DFQATT, CDR2 SNEGSKA (reference sequence). About this clonotype: Its antigen is unknown.

The rearrangement joins TRBV20-1 to TRBJ2-5; D is ambiguous. Sequences were obtained from blood. The TCR originated in a girl under 18 with multiple sclerosis. CDR3 sequence: CSAREGLGQYF. The CDR3, as DNA: TGCAGTGCTAGAGAAGGTCTGGGGCAGTACTTC.